Below, 10 T cell receptor beta chains from the same sample are listed, as sequenced in a study of blood T cell repertoires in COVID-19. Assay: immunoSEQ multiplex PCR; the TCRdb copy retains only in-frame clones and omits some. The repertoire holds 200,000 to 250,000 clones, with approximately 80% as singletons. The sequenced sample was PBMCs or T cells enriched from blood (not recorded which). The receptor source for this set is a woman aged 40 to 55 with acute COVID-19.

The CDR3 reads CASSFFGERGREQYF. The CDR3 DNA sequence: TGTGCCAGCAGTTTCTTCGGGGAGAGGGGGCGCGAGCAGTACTTC. V gene TRBV7-9 combines with J gene TRBJ2-7; 7 nucleotides align to TRBD1. The V segment lost 6 bases and the J segment 6 bases; nucleotides outside the gene matches: 14. CDR3 length: 15 amino acids. Germline V lookup: CDR1 SEHNR, CDR2 FQNEAQ (reference sequence).

The chain has TRBV9 and TRBJ1-1, with TRBD1 identical over 8 bases. Losses at the gene ends were 4 bases for V and 4 bases for J; bases not matched to a gene: 6. Germline CDR1 reads SGDLS; CDR2 reads YYNGEE. The CDR3 extends over 14 amino acids. This CDR3 reads CASSIGQGVTEAFF. The CDR3 DNA follows: TGTGCCAGCAGCATCGGACAGGGCGTCACTGAAGCTTTCTTT.

V gene TRBV18 combines with J gene TRBJ1-2; 10 nucleotides line up with TRBD1. CDR1 is KGHSH and CDR2 is LQKENI in the germline V gene. Losses at the gene ends were 0 bases for V and 8 bases for J; bases not matched to a gene: 6. This CDR3 region has 15 residues. CDR3 in amino acids: CASSPPTGQGLGYTF. DNA of the CDR3: TGTGCCAGCTCACCACCCACGGGACAGGGGTTAGGCTACACCTTC.

The chain joins TRBV29-1 to TRBJ1-3, with D possibly matching TRBD1 (6 bases). Trimming stripped 3 bases from V and 0 bases from J, with 12 bases between. Germline loops: CDR1 SQVTM, CDR2 ANQGSEA. The CDR3 length is 15 residues. The CDR3 reads CSVEAGALSGNTIYF. The CDR3 DNA sequence: TGCAGCGTTGAGGCAGGGGCCCTCTCTGGAAACACCATATATTTT.

The chain links TRBV3-1 (or the pseudogene TRBV3-2) to TRBJ1-2; D is ambiguous. V shed 3 bases and J shed 0 bases, with 14 bases lying between them. From germline, CDR1 is LGHDT and CDR2 YNNKEL (reference sequence). The CDR3 runs 16 residues. The CDR3 sequence is CASSHHLREANYGYTF. In nucleotides, the CDR3 is TGTGCCAGCAGCCATCACCTGCGGGAAGCTAACTATGGCTACACCTTC.

The V gene is TRBV28, the J gene TRBJ2-1; possibly TRBD1 for D (6 bases). This CDR3 is built from 16 residues. Between the trimmed V and J ends, which lost 5 bases and 8 bases, there was a span of 22 bases. Germline CDR1 reads MDHEN; CDR2 reads SYDVKM. The CDR3 loop is CASSLTPGQGSHEQFF. The CDR3, as DNA: TGTGCCAGCAGTCTTACCCCGGGACAAGGTTCGCATGAGCAGTTCTTC.

V gene TRBV28 combines with J gene TRBJ1-2; 10 bases line up with TRBD1. Trimming at V came to 2 bases and at J to 4 bases, leaving 4 bases not matched to a gene. This CDR3 has 15 amino acids. Germline V gene data show CDR1 as MDHEN and CDR2 as SYDVKM. Here the CDR3 reads CASSLGTGAIYGYTF. Written as DNA, the CDR3 is TGTGCCAGCAGTTTAGGGACAGGGGCTATCTATGGCTACACCTTC.

The CDR3 spells CASSLRVNQPQHF. The CDR3, as DNA: TGTGCCAGCAGTTTACGGGTGAACCAGCCCCAGCATTTT. V is TRBV27 and J is TRBJ1-5, with unresolved D. The V and J ends lost 2 bases and 7 bases respectively, with 9 bases between them. Germline assignment: CDR1 MNHEY and CDR2 SMNVEV (reference sequence). The CDR3 consists of 13 residues.

In this sample, this clone turned up a few times. The chain is built from TRBV4-2 and TRBJ2-1; 12 bases match TRBD2. Germline CDR1 and CDR2: LGHNA and YNFKEQ. With V trimmed by 0 bases and J by 5 bases, 11 bases remained unmatched. This CDR3 has 19 residues. The CDR3 region is CASSQDPGLAGWQNNEQFF. The CDR3 nucleotides are TGTGCCAGCAGCCAAGATCCCGGACTAGCGGGGTGGCAAAACAATGAGCAGTTCTTC.

The CDR3 sequence is CASSSGGGNTEAFF. The CDR3 DNA reads TGCGCCAGCAGCTCGGGGGGAGGGAACACTGAAGCTTTCTTT. The chain carries TRBV5-1 and TRBJ1-1, with D perhaps matching TRBD1 (5 bases). CDR3 size: 14 residues. Germline loops: CDR1 SGHRS, CDR2 YFSETQ. V lost 3 bases and J 1 base, leaving 10 bases between the germline ends.